This T cell receptor beta chain stems from a study of human T cells and chemical hapten exposure. This clonotype has a count of ten or more. Via MiXCR, TCRdb re-called the RACE reads, giving one row per CDR3 protein. The top ten hold 2.6% of the sample, which has 300,000 to 400,000 distinct CDR3 sequences, approximately 5% seen once. Germline CDR1 and CDR2: LGHNA and YSLEER. The CDR3 contains 15 residues. The V segment lost 1 base and the J segment 0 bases; nucleotides outside the gene matches: 1. The time point denotes: pre-sensitization, week 0. Treatment reported: therapeutic diphenylcyclopropenone sensitization with weekly scalp DPC.

The chain is built from TRBV4-3 and TRBJ2-3, with 7 bases lining up with TRBD1. This clonotype was sampled from a woman aged 45-65 years with alopecia areata. Some clones in this sample may be carry-over from other donors' samples. This specimen was whole blood, taken in connection with sensitization to the hapten diphenylcyclopropenone (DPC). The CDR3 DNA sequence: TGCGCCAGCAGCCAAGGACAGGGTAGCACAGATACGCAGTATTTT. Residues: CASSQGQGSTDTQYF.